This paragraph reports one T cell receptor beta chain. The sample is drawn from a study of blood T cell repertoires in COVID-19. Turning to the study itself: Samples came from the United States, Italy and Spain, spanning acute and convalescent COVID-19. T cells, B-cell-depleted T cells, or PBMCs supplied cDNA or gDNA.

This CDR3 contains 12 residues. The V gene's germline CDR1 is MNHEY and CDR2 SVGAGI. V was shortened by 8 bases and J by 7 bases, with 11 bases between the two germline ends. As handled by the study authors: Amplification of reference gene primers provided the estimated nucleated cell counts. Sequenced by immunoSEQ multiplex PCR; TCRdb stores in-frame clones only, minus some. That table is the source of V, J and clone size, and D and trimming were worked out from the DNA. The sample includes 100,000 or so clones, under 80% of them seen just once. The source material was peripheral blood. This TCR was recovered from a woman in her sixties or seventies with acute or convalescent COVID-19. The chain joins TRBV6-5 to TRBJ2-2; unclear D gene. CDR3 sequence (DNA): TGTGCCAGCGGAAACAGTGGCGGGGAGCTGTTTTTT. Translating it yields CASGNSGGELFF.